This T cell receptor (beta chain) was observed in a study of cytomegalovirus exposure and HLA in healthy donors. Study-wide background: The roughly 670 first-cohort repertoires shared a platform with the 130 or so validation repertoires, as reported in a later analysis.

This CDR3 comprises 18 residues. J gave up 5 bases and V 4 bases, and 18 bases lay outside the gene matches. CDR1 SNHLY and CDR2 FYNNEI come from the germline V gene. For this clone: Antigen unknown.

Measured with immunoSEQ multiplex PCR; TCRdb has only the in-frame clones, and not every one. The top ten hold 1% of the sample, which has under 300,000 clones, 80% to 90% seen once. The donors were members of the validation cohort, which comprised approximately 120 subjects and was separate from the first cohort of 666 subjects. Findings and limits, study-wide: Most TCRs appeared rarely, but some public TCRs recurred in many donors. TCR clusters originating in the first cohort tended to co-occur in the roughly 130 validation repertoires, according to a later analysis.

Material for sequencing was PBMCs. This TCR derives from a woman younger than 35 in good health and CMV-seronegative. The J gene is TRBJ2-5, the V gene TRBV2, with 8 bases aligning to TRBD2. Here the CDR3 reads CASSGADPSLAGRETQYF. The CDR3 region has the DNA TGTGCCAGCAGTGGGGCCGACCCTAGTTTAGCGGGACGGGAGACCCAGTACTTC.